The 5 T cell receptor beta chains below were found in one sample sequenced in a study of blood T cell repertoires in COVID-19. The repertoire was sequenced with immunoSEQ multiplex PCR; TCRdb's copy has only in-frame clones and lacks some. The sample lists 200,000 to 250,000 clones; 80% to 90% were seen once. Material for sequencing was PBMCs or T cells enriched from blood (not recorded which). The receptor set was obtained from a man aged 45 to 65 who had been exposed to COVID-19.

The gene calls are TRBV6-2 or TRBV6-3 and TRBJ2-6, with 7 bases fitting TRBD1. Germline trimming cut 6 bases from V and 4 bases from J; bases unmatched to any gene: 6. This CDR3 comprises 15 residues. CDR1 is MNHEY and CDR2 is SVGEGT in the germline V gene. The CDR3 bases are TGTGCCAGCAGCCCCGCCAGGGGGGGGGCCAACGTCCTGACTTTC. This gives the protein CASSPARGGANVLTF.

V and J are TRBV11-2 and TRBJ2-5, with D uncertain. Germline-derived CDR1 and CDR2 are SGHAT and FQNNGV. Trimming removed 1 base from V and 5 bases from J, with 8 bases in between. The CDR3 runs 13 residues. The CDR3 nucleotides read TGTGCCAGCAGCTTAGGGCGTAGCGAGACCCAGTACTTC. Translated, it gives CASSLGRSETQYF.

This chain connects TRBV7-8 to TRBJ2-3; TRBD2 might be the D (5 bases). Per germline, CDR1 SGHVS and CDR2 FQNEAQ. V was pared by 2 bases and J by 4 bases, with 13 bases between. This CDR3 region has 15 residues. The CDR3 region has the DNA TGTGCCAGCAGCTTATGGACTTCCGGGGCAGATACGCAGTATTTT. This codes for CASSLWTSGADTQYF.

The chain uses TRBV24-1 and TRBJ2-3, with no clear D. The V end lost 8 bases, the J end lost 9 bases, and 17 bases lay between the germline ends. This CDR3 is built from 13 residues. Germline-derived CDR1 and CDR2 are KGHDR and SFDVKD. The CDR3 is CATTSFPEKTQYF. For the CDR3, the DNA is TGTGCCACCACTTCTTTCCCTGAGAAAACGCAGTATTTT.

The CDR3 loop is CASSLSLPLAGWDNEQFF. The CDR3 nucleotides read TGTGCCAGCAGCCTCTCCCTTCCCCTAGCGGGGTGGGACAATGAGCAGTTCTTC. V and J are TRBV11-2 and TRBJ2-1; 9 bases agree with TRBD2. V was clipped by 5 bases and J by 5 bases; unmatched bases: 16. This CDR3 region has 18 residues. Germline CDR1 reads SGHAT; CDR2 reads FQNNGV. Full variable domain (missing parts from reference TRBV11-2 and TRBJ2-1): EAGVAQSPRYKIIEKRQSVAFWCNPISGHATLYWYQQILGQGPKLLIQFQNNGVVDDSQLPKDRFSAERLKGVDSTLKIQPAKLEDSAVYLCASSLSLPLAGWDNEQFFGPGTRLTVL.